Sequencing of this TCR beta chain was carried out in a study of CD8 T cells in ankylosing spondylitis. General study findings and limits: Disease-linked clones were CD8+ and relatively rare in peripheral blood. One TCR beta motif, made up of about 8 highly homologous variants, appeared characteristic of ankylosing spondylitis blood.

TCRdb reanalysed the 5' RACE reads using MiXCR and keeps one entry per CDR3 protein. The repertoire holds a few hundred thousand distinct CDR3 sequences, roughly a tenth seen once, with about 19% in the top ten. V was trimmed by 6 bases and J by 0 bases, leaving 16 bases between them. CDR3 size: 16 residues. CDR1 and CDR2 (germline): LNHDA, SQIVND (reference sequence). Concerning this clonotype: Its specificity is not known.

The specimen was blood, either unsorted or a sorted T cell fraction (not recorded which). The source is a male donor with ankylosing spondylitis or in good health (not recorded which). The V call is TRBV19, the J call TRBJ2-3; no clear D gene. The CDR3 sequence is CASRSIDVSSTDTQYF. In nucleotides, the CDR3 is TGTGCCAGTAGAAGTATTGACGTGTCTAGCACAGATACGCAGTATTTT.